The T cell receptor (beta chain) under discussion was sequenced for a study of identical twins. The CDR3 covers 17 residues. This clonotype was seen a handful of times. TCRdb re-derived calls from the 5' RACE reads in MiXCR, one entry per CDR3 protein. The top ten clones hold more than 0.8% of a sample with 450,000 or so distinct CDR3 sequences, 14% of them seen once. Separately, the same data were catalogued under a study of yellow fever vaccine responses in identical twins.

The sequence derives from a woman under 30 in good health. J is TRBJ2-3 and V is TRBV21-1. TRBV21-1 is designated a pseudogene. Sequenced input: CD4+ T cells sorted from blood. The CDR3 region is CASSKFGTPNSTDTQYF. CDR3 nucleotide sequence: TGTGCCAGCAGCAAATTTGGAACACCTAATAGCACAGATACGCAGTATTTT.